Sequencing of this T cell receptor beta chain was carried out in a study of T cell responses to AZD1222 COVID-19 vaccine. Study outcomes and limitations: Baseline serostatus was positive in only a handful of AZD1222 recipients.

Comments on this clone: The antigen is undetermined.

V lost 3 bases to trimming and J lost 6 bases; unmatched junction nucleotides: 14. The CDR3 is 16 amino acids. Germline assignment: CDR1 DFQATT and CDR2 SNEGSKA (reference sequence). Sequencing was performed with immunoSEQ multiplex PCR; in TCRdb, only in-frame clones are kept and a portion is missing. The sample lists 150,000 or so clones, 86% occurring once. The chain carries TRBV20-1 and TRBJ2-1; 7 nucleotides agree with TRBD2. The TCR comes from an adult in good health. This specimen was peripheral blood, taken on day 0 of MenACWY control vaccination. CDR3 amino acids: CSASRIAGPQSNEQFF. In DNA form, the CDR3 reads TGCAGTGCTAGTCGAATAGCGGGCCCTCAGTCCAATGAGCAGTTCTTC.